This record covers a single TCR beta chain. Its target antigen remains unknown. The sample holds no much larger clone one base away, and base qualities are not on file. This entry belongs to a study of blood T cell repertoires in COVID-19 (dated by TCRdb to the early 2020s). With respect to the entire study: Samples covering the acute and convalescent phases of COVID-19 were provided by collaborators in the United States, Italy and Spain. Sample metadata almost always included a de-identified subject ID, COVID-19 status, age in years and sex. The prospective study material was composed of cDNA or gDNA derived from T cells, B-cell-depleted T cells, or PBMCs. Deeply sampled blood TCRbeta repertoires from subjects exposed to, actively infected with, or recovered from COVID-19 were included in the dataset. The repertoires were released in a freely available public database meant as a resource for research on the immune response to SARS-CoV-2. The samples were drawn from two sources: the first 160 participants of the ongoing ImmuneRACE study, and over 1,000 subjects contributed by 6 global collaborators. Where available, HLA class I and class II types were taken from metadata supplied by the sample provider and were not determined by assay-based typing.

Overall study outcomes, separate from this receptor: The quantity of clinical and demographic metadata differed by source and by participant and was supplied without curation.

Including cysteine and phenylalanine, the CDR3 has 12 amino acids. Here the CDR3 DNA is all that survives: 36 bases in frame from base 1. V loses 3 bases of germline sequence and J loses 10 bases, and the interval between the two ends is 12 bases. As encoded in the germline V gene, CDR1 is SGHDN while CDR2 is FVKESK. The immunoSEQ Assay, a bias-controlled multiplex PCR, was used to amplify TCRbeta CDR3 regions from genomic DNA. The authors' analysis ran thus. Within the assay, amplification of reference gene primers was used to estimate how many nucleated cells each sample contained. To quantify the absolute abundance of each unique TCRbeta CDR3 rearrangement, sequence reads were collapsed and filtered. For each sample, productive Simpson clonality was calculated as the square root of Simpson's diversity index over productive rearrangements. TCRdb retrieved this table from immuneACCESS and kept in-frame rearrangements only. Not all clones are present; in checked studies, unresolved V genes account for under half, and no reason is known for the remainder. V and J calls and clone size are those listed in that table; D and trimming were worked out from the DNA. In this sample the table shows roughly 130,000 clones, about 89% of which occur a single time. The ten most abundant clones make up over 3.5% of the sample.

The collaborating institutions used their own protocols to collect whole blood in K2EDTA tubes. For TCRbeta analysis, collaborators shipped samples in one of three forms: frozen whole blood, isolated PBMCs, or DNA extracted from either of those sample types. Here the chain combines TRBV14 and TRBJ1-1; TRBD1 is perhaps the D gene, given 6 matching bases. The sample was peripheral blood. The sequence was obtained from a woman aged 60 to 75 with acute or convalescent COVID-19. In nucleotide form, the sequence is TGTGCCAGCAGCCAGGTGGGGGCAGGAGCTTTCTTT. This yields the protein CASSQVGAGAFF.